The rows below give T cell receptor beta chains drawn from one sample of a study of technical replicates of blood from a few donors. Sequenced by immunoSEQ multiplex PCR; TCRdb stores in-frame clones only, minus some. The table includes 45,000 to 65,000 clones, more than 90% detected once. The sequenced sample was PBMCs. The receptors here all came from a human donor in good health. Some clones in this sample may be carry-over from other donors' samples. Both conserved end residues are part of each CDR3. Fields, in order: J gene, CDR3 length, D gene, clone size, V gene, CDR3 protein, CDR3 DNA. D genes are given only for firm matches. Clone size appears in some rows only: once, few, many, or a class for an expanded clone.

J gene: TRBJ2-1; CDR3 length: 13; D gene: -; clone size: -; V gene: TRBV15; CDR3 protein: CATSRAYSFEQFF; CDR3 DNA: TGTGCCACCAGCAGAGCGTACTCGTTTGAGCAGTTCTTC
J gene: TRBJ1-2; CDR3 length: 14; D gene: TRBD1; clone size: -; V gene: TRBV7-9; CDR3 protein: CASRRDSQVYGYTF; CDR3 DNA: TGTGCCAGCAGGCGGGACAGCCAGGTCTATGGCTACACCTTC
J gene: TRBJ2-2; CDR3 length: 14; D gene: -; clone size: -; V gene: TRBV2; CDR3 protein: CASSVLGGTGELFF; CDR3 DNA: TGTGCCAGCAGTGTACTAGGAGGGACCGGGGAGCTGTTTTTT
J gene: TRBJ2-3; CDR3 length: 13; D gene: -; clone size: -; V gene: TRBV6-6; CDR3 protein: CASSYASSDTQYF; CDR3 DNA: TGTGCCAGCAGTTACGCCTCGAGTGATACGCAGTATTTT
J gene: TRBJ1-1; CDR3 length: 15; D gene: -; clone size: -; V gene: TRBV18; CDR3 protein: CASSPPARVGTEAFF; CDR3 DNA: TGTGCCAGCTCACCACCCGCCAGGGTTGGCACTGAAGCTTTCTTT
J gene: TRBJ1-1; CDR3 length: 14; D gene: -; clone size: -; V gene: TRBV30; CDR3 protein: CAWSSLGGYTEAFF; CDR3 DNA: TGTGCCTGGAGTTCCCTGGGGGGATACACTGAAGCTTTCTTT
J gene: TRBJ2-5; CDR3 length: 14; D gene: TRBD1; clone size: -; V gene: TRBV9; CDR3 protein: CASSSRDRGETQYF; CDR3 DNA: TGTGCCAGCAGCTCCCGGGACAGGGGGGAGACCCAGTACTTC
J gene: TRBJ2-1; CDR3 length: 17; D gene: TRBD2; clone size: -; V gene: TRBV7-3; CDR3 protein: CASSLGGGQYSYNEQFF; CDR3 DNA: TGTGCCAGCAGCCTCGGGGGGGGGCAATACTCCTACAATGAGCAGTTCTTC
J gene: TRBJ2-7; CDR3 length: 18; D gene: TRBD2; clone size: -; V gene: TRBV11-2; CDR3 protein: CASSLIVRTSGLGDEQYF; CDR3 DNA: TGTGCCAGCAGCTTAATTGTAAGGACTAGCGGCCTGGGAGACGAGCAGTACTTC
J gene: TRBJ2-2; CDR3 length: 15; D gene: TRBD2; clone size: -; V gene: TRBV2; CDR3 protein: CASSEGLAGTGELFF; CDR3 DNA: TGTGCCAGCAGTGAAGGGCTAGCGGGAACCGGGGAGCTGTTTTTT
J gene: TRBJ1-5; CDR3 length: 14; D gene: TRBD1; clone size: -; V gene: TRBV2; CDR3 protein: CASSEGQGAQPQHF; CDR3 DNA: TGTGCCAGCAGCGAGGGACAGGGGGCCCAGCCCCAGCATTTT
J gene: TRBJ2-2; CDR3 length: 16; D gene: -; clone size: -; V gene: TRBV5-4; CDR3 protein: CASSLSRGSDTGELFF; CDR3 DNA: TGTGCCAGCAGCTTGTCTCGGGGATCAGACACCGGGGAGCTGTTTTTT
J gene: TRBJ2-2; CDR3 length: 15; D gene: TRBD1; clone size: -; V gene: TRBV7-3; CDR3 protein: CASSPRQGDTGELFF; CDR3 DNA: TGTGCCAGCAGCCCTCGACAGGGCGACACCGGGGAGCTGTTTTTT
J gene: TRBJ2-2; CDR3 length: 18; D gene: TRBD2; clone size: -; V gene: TRBV28; CDR3 protein: CASSLWNKAGGRTGELFF; CDR3 DNA: TGTGCCAGCAGTTTATGGAACAAAGCGGGAGGGAGAACCGGGGAGCTGTTTTTT
J gene: TRBJ1-3; CDR3 length: 14; D gene: -; clone size: -; V gene: TRBV7-2; CDR3 protein: CASSPTYSGNTIYF; CDR3 DNA: TGTGCCAGCAGTCCCACATACTCTGGAAACACCATATATTTT
J gene: TRBJ1-1; CDR3 length: 15; D gene: -; clone size: -; V gene: TRBV5-1; CDR3 protein: CASSSRTAPVTEAFF; CDR3 DNA: TGCGCCAGCAGCTCCAGGACAGCTCCTGTCACTGAAGCTTTCTTT
J gene: TRBJ1-2; CDR3 length: 14; D gene: TRBD1; clone size: -; V gene: TRBV11-2; CDR3 protein: CASSKTGGWYGYTF; CDR3 DNA: TGTGCCAGCAGCAAAACAGGGGGCTGGTATGGCTACACCTTC
J gene: TRBJ2-6; CDR3 length: 20; D gene: TRBD1; clone size: -; V gene: TRBV5-1; CDR3 protein: CASSLTTPDRGGSGANVLTF; CDR3 DNA: TGCGCCAGCAGCTTGACAACCCCAGACAGGGGGGGGTCTGGGGCCAACGTCCTGACTTTC
J gene: TRBJ2-7; CDR3 length: 15; D gene: -; clone size: few; V gene: TRBV7-9; CDR3 protein: CASSFPGLSSYEQYF; CDR3 DNA: TGTGCCAGCAGCTTCCCAGGACTGAGCTCCTACGAGCAGTACTTC
J gene: TRBJ2-3; CDR3 length: 13; D gene: -; clone size: -; V gene: TRBV4-3; CDR3 protein: CASSQVFRDTQYF; CDR3 DNA: TGCGCCAGCAGCCAAGTCTTCAGAGATACGCAGTATTTT
J gene: TRBJ1-1; CDR3 length: 17; D gene: TRBD1; clone size: -; V gene: TRBV7-2; CDR3 protein: CASSLAAGGGMNTEAFF; CDR3 DNA: TGTGCCAGCAGCTTAGCGGCAGGGGGCGGGATGAACACTGAAGCTTTCTTT
J gene: TRBJ1-1; CDR3 length: 13; D gene: -; clone size: -; V gene: TRBV9; CDR3 protein: CASSVDGNTEAFF; CDR3 DNA: TGTGCCAGCAGCGTAGACGGTAACACTGAAGCTTTCTTT
J gene: TRBJ1-2; CDR3 length: 14; D gene: -; clone size: -; V gene: TRBV25-1; CDR3 protein: CASSESPGDYGYTF; CDR3 DNA: TGTGCCAGCAGTGAATCCCCAGGGGACTATGGCTACACCTTC
J gene: TRBJ2-7; CDR3 length: 15; D gene: TRBD2; clone size: once; V gene: TRBV5-1; CDR3 protein: CASSLFSGGLYEQYF; CDR3 DNA: TGCGCCAGCAGCTTGTTTAGCGGGGGCCTCTACGAGCAGTACTTC
J gene: TRBJ2-1; CDR3 length: 13; D gene: -; clone size: -; V gene: TRBV29-1; CDR3 protein: CSVDLFNYNEQFF; CDR3 DNA: TGCAGCGTTGATTTGTTCAACTACAATGAGCAGTTCTTC
J gene: TRBJ1-1; CDR3 length: 12; D gene: TRBD1; clone size: once; V gene: TRBV29-1; CDR3 protein: CSVGQGNTEAFF; CDR3 DNA: TGCAGCGTCGGACAGGGGAACACTGAAGCTTTCTTT
J gene: TRBJ2-7; CDR3 length: 14; D gene: TRBD1; clone size: -; V gene: TRBV5-1; CDR3 protein: CASRSGTGSLEQYF; CDR3 DNA: TGCGCCAGCAGATCCGGGACAGGGTCTCTCGAGCAGTACTTC
J gene: TRBJ2-5; CDR3 length: 14; D gene: TRBD2; clone size: -; V gene: TRBV5-8; CDR3 protein: CASSPGGGQETQYF; CDR3 DNA: TGTGCCAGCAGCCCGGGAGGGGGCCAAGAGACCCAGTACTTC
J gene: TRBJ2-1; CDR3 length: 18; D gene: TRBD2; clone size: -; V gene: TRBV7-3; CDR3 protein: CASSLNPQRGRVYNEQFF; CDR3 DNA: TGTGCCAGCAGCTTAAACCCCCAGCGGGGACGGGTTTACAATGAGCAGTTCTTC
J gene: TRBJ2-5; CDR3 length: 15; D gene: -; clone size: -; V gene: TRBV15; CDR3 protein: CATSRSTGFQETQYF; CDR3 DNA: TGTGCCACCAGCAGGAGTACAGGTTTTCAAGAGACCCAGTACTTC
J gene: TRBJ1-4; CDR3 length: 13; D gene: TRBD1; clone size: -; V gene: TRBV5-1; CDR3 protein: CASKQGTNEKLFF; CDR3 DNA: TGCGCCAGCAAACAGGGGACTAATGAAAAACTGTTTTTT
J gene: TRBJ2-5; CDR3 length: 10; D gene: -; clone size: -; V gene: TRBV20-1; CDR3 protein: CSATGETQYF; CDR3 DNA: TGCAGTGCTACGGGGGAGACCCAGTACTTC